The 31 T cell receptor beta chains listed next were all sequenced from one sample in a study of blood T cell repertoires in COVID-19. The data were produced by immunoSEQ multiplex PCR, yet TCRdb's version contains in-frame clones alone and is incomplete. The sample includes 180,000 or so clones, over 80% of them seen just once. Sequenced: PBMCs or T cells enriched from blood (not recorded which). These receptors all stem from an older woman who had recovered from COVID-19.

This chain connects TRBV27 to TRBJ2-3; 8 nucleotides align to TRBD2. The CDR3 extends over 15 amino acids. Trimming took 5 bases from V and 1 from J; bases not matched to a gene: 5. Germline values: CDR1 MNHEY, CDR2 SMNVEV (reference sequence). This CDR3 reads CASSLSSGGTDTQYF. Written as DNA, the CDR3 is TGTGCCAGCAGTCTGAGTAGCGGGGGCACAGATACGCAGTATTTT.

The V and J genes are TRBV19 and TRBJ1-6, with D possibly TRBD1 on 6 matching bases. Germline CDR1 reads LNHDA; CDR2 reads SQIVND (reference sequence). Trimming cost V 0 bases and J 10 bases, with 7 bases left between them. The CDR3 sequence is 13 residues long. The chain's CDR3 is CASSIDTGSPLHF. The CDR3 nucleotides read TGTGCCAGTAGTATAGACACAGGGTCACCCCTCCACTTT.

The CDR3 DNA reads TGTGCCAGTAGTCTGGACAGCTATAATGAGCAGTTCTTC. Translated, it gives CASSLDSYNEQFF. The rearrangement links TRBV19 to TRBJ2-1; maybe TRBD1 (6 bases). Germline loops: CDR1 LNHDA, CDR2 SQIVND (reference sequence). The CDR3 loop spans 13 amino acids. V shed 5 bases and J shed 7 bases, with 12 bases lying between them.

This clone was observed a single time. The V gene is TRBV19, the J gene TRBJ1-5; tentatively, D is TRBD1 (5 bases). Trimming shortened V by 5 bases and J by 2 bases, and 16 bases separated the two germline ends. There are 16 residues in the CDR3. Germline CDR1 and CDR2: LNHDA and SQIVND (reference sequence). The CDR3 coding sequence is TGTGCCAGTAGTCTGCAGGGCGCCTGGGGCAATCAGCCCCAGCATTTT. Its translation is CASSLQGAWGNQPQHF. The variable domain in full, completed from reference TRBV19 and TRBJ1-5, reads DGGITQSPKYLFRKEGQNVTLSCEQNLNHDAMYWYRQDPGQGLRLIYYSQIVNDFQKGDIAEGYSVSREKKESFPLTVTSAQKNPTAFYLCASSLQGAWGNQPQHFGDGTRLSIL.

In regard to this clone: This sample includes further DNA sequences coding for the same CDR3. The V call is TRBV9, the J call TRBJ1-6; the match to TRBD1 covers 7 bases. With 3 bases clipped from V and 6 bases from J, the junction kept 3 bases outside the gene matches. The CDR3 sequence is 14 residues long. Per the germline V gene, CDR1 is SGDLS and CDR2 is YYNGEE. Here the CDR3 DNA reads TGTGCCAGCAGCGCACAGGGGAGTAATTCACCCCTCCACTTT. Amino acid sequence: CASSAQGSNSPLHF.

This clone was seen once. The rearrangement links TRBV5-5 to TRBJ2-5; TRBD1 is a possible D gene (6 bases). The CDR3 runs to 15 residues. CDR1 SGHKS and CDR2 YYEKEE come from the germline V gene (reference sequence). Deletions cut 1 base from V and 5 bases from J, with 15 bases between. The CDR3 here is CASSLTEWGRETQYF. DNA of the CDR3: TGTGCCAGCAGCTTGACAGAGTGGGGGCGTGAGACCCAGTACTTC.

This chain links TRBV30 with TRBJ1-5; TRBD1 agrees at 8 bases. From germline, CDR1 is GTSNPN and CDR2 SVGIG (reference sequence). Germline trimming cut 5 bases from V and 5 bases from J; bases unmatched to any gene: 11. The CDR3 runs 15 residues. The CDR3, as DNA: TGTGCCTGGCAACTTCAGGGGGCCAGGGATCAGCCCCAGCATTTT. Translating gives CAWQLQGARDQPQHF.

This chain joins TRBV12-3 or TRBV12-4 and TRBJ1-2, with TRBD1 identical over 9 bases. V lost 6 bases to trimming and J lost 7 bases; unmatched junction nucleotides: 6. CDR3 length equals 13 residues. The CDR3 DNA reads TGTGCCAGCAGCTGGGGACAGGGAGTTGGCTACACCTTC. Its translation is CASSWGQGVGYTF.

The rearrangement links TRBV5-1 to TRBJ2-1, with D possibly TRBD2 on 7 matching bases. Trimming stripped 2 bases from V and 12 bases from J, with 12 bases between. Germline V CDR1 and CDR2: SGHRS, YFSETQ. The CDR3 totals 12 residues. The CDR3 region is CASSLTGRGQFF. The CDR3 region has the DNA TGCGCCAGCAGCTTAACAGGGAGGGGGCAGTTCTTC.

The V and J genes are TRBV29-1 and TRBJ2-1, with 8 bases that match TRBD2. Germline CDR1 SQVTM, CDR2 ANQGSEA. J gave up 1 base and V 5 bases, and 7 bases lay outside the gene matches. This CDR3 region has 15 residues. The CDR3: CSVPSPSGSYNEQFF. In DNA, the CDR3 is TGCAGCGTTCCGTCCCCTAGCGGGTCCTACAATGAGCAGTTCTTC.

The rearrangement uses TRBV30 and TRBJ1-6, with TRBD1 identical over 7 bases. V trimming: 1 base; J trimming: 6 bases; junction bases outside the gene matches: 3. There are 14 residues in the CDR3. Germline V CDR1 and CDR2: GTSNPN, SVGIG (reference sequence). This CDR3 reads CAWSAGQLNSPLHF. The CDR3, as DNA: TGTGCCTGGAGTGCGGGACAGCTTAATTCACCCCTCCACTTT.

This clone was counted once. The V and J genes are TRBV27 and TRBJ2-4; weak D call: TRBD2 (6 bases). Germline values: CDR1 MNHEY, CDR2 SMNVEV (reference sequence). Trimming removed 3 bases at V and 0 bases at J, with 9 bases between. The CDR3 is 15 amino acids. CDR3 sequence (DNA): TGTGCCAGCAGTTTGGAGGGGTTAGCCAAAAACATTCAGTACTTC. It codes for CASSLEGLAKNIQYF.

The rearrangement uses TRBV14 and TRBJ1-2; weak D call: TRBD1 (5 bases). The V gene's germline CDR1 is SGHDN and CDR2 FVKESK. This CDR3 comprises 14 residues. V lost 5 bases to trimming and J lost 8 bases, with 18 bases between them. The CDR3 DNA follows: TGTGCCAGCAGCAATCAGGCAGGGTATGAAGGCTACACCTTC. Translation: CASSNQAGYEGYTF.

The CDR3 loop is CASSGTSGSYNEQFF. In DNA form, the CDR3 reads TGTGCCAGCAGCGGGACTAGCGGGAGTTACAATGAGCAGTTCTTC. The V and J genes are TRBV3-1 (or the pseudogene TRBV3-2) and TRBJ2-1; the match to TRBD2 covers 14 bases. CDR1 LGHDT and CDR2 YNNKEL come from the germline V gene (reference sequence). Trimming at V came to 5 bases and at J to 4 bases, leaving 1 base not matched to a gene. CDR3 length: 15 residues.

This clone has a single count. The chain links TRBV30 to TRBJ1-2; D gene uncertain. V lost 4 bases and J 3 bases, leaving 12 bases between the germline ends. From germline, CDR1 is GTSNPN and CDR2 SVGIG (reference sequence). The CDR3 totals 13 residues. CDR3 DNA sequence: TGTGCCTGGAACCTTCTAACTGACTATGGCTACACCTTC. This encodes CAWNLLTDYGYTF.

This chain links TRBV7-8 with TRBJ2-3; no firm D call. Germline V gives CDR1 SGHVS, CDR2 FQNEAQ. The CDR3 contains 15 residues. Trimming took off 3 bases at V and 0 bases at J, with 10 bases between the two ends. CDR3 coding DNA: TGTGCCAGCAGCTTCTACAGAACTAGCACAGATACGCAGTATTTT. Translation gives CASSFYRTSTDTQYF. Supplemented by reference TRBV7-8 and TRBJ2-3, the full variable domain reads GAGVSQSPRYKVAKRGQDVALRCDPISGHVSLFWYQQALGQGPEFLTYFQNEAQLDKSGLPSDRFFAERPEGSVSTLKIQRTQQEDSAVYLCASSFYRTSTDTQYFGPGTRLTVL.

V and J are TRBV28 and TRBJ2-7, with TRBD1 as a possible D gene (5 bases). CDR1 is MDHEN, CDR2 SYDVKM, per germline. The CDR3 totals 15 residues. V lost 3 bases and J lost 1, with 13 bases in between. The CDR3 bases are TGTGCCAGCAGTTTTTCCGGGCAGGGTTCCTACGAGCAGTACTTC. Residues: CASSFSGQGSYEQYF.

This chain joins TRBV19 and TRBJ1-1, with 9 positions matching TRBD1. With 10 bases clipped from V and 5 bases from J, the junction kept 20 bases outside the gene matches. CDR3 length equals 17 residues. CDR1 is LNHDA, CDR2 SQIVND, per germline (reference sequence). The CDR3 DNA reads TGTGCCACCCAATTTGTCGGGACAGGGTTTAGAAGAACTGAAGCTTTCTTT. Protein: CATQFVGTGFRRTEAFF.

This chain uses TRBV19 with TRBJ2-3, with D tentatively TRBD1 (5 bases). CDR3 size: 13 residues. Trimming shortened V by 4 bases and J by 4 bases, and 9 bases separated the two germline ends. The germline gives CDR1 LNHDA, CDR2 SQIVND (reference sequence). The CDR3 DNA reads TGTGCCAGTAGTAAGAAACAGGCAGATACGCAGTATTTT. It codes for CASSKKQADTQYF.

The chain employs TRBV28 and TRBJ2-7; 9 nucleotides line up with TRBD2. There are 15 residues in the CDR3. Germline V lookup: CDR1 MDHEN, CDR2 SYDVKM. V was pared by 6 bases and J by 1 base, with 7 bases of the junction left unmatched. The DNA of the CDR3 is TGTGCCAGCAGCACCGGGACTAGCAGATCCTACGAGCAGTACTTC. As protein: CASSTGTSRSYEQYF.

This clone has only one observation. The chain uses TRBV7-9 and TRBJ2-3; 7 bases line up with TRBD2. Per germline, CDR1 SEHNR and CDR2 FQNEAQ (reference sequence). This CDR3 contains 15 residues. Unmatched junction bases numbered 8, after V lost 3 bases and J lost 5 bases. The CDR3 coding sequence is TGTGCCAGCAGCTTCTCGGCGGGAGCGCAAGATACGCAGTATTTT. As protein: CASSFSAGAQDTQYF.

This chain links TRBV27 with TRBJ2-1, with 11 bases identical to TRBD2. Germline CDR1 reads MNHEY; CDR2 reads SMNVEV (reference sequence). The CDR3 sequence is 17 residues long. The ends lost 5 bases at V and 10 bases at J; junction bases unmatched: 16. CDR3 in DNA: TGTGCCAGCAGTAAATCGCGACTAGCGGGGTTCCGGGGCGAGCAGTTCTTC. It encodes CASSKSRLAGFRGEQFF.

The chain links TRBV30 to TRBJ1-4; 9 nucleotides line up with TRBD1. CDR1 GTSNPN and CDR2 SVGIG come from the germline V gene (reference sequence). CDR3 length: 15 residues. V shed 2 bases and J 7 bases; nucleotides not matched to a gene: 8. The CDR3 coding sequence is TGTGCCTGGAGTCTATTCGGGACAGGGAGTGAAAAACTGTTTTTT. Translated, it gives CAWSLFGTGSEKLFF.

J is TRBJ1-3 and V is TRBV2; TRBD1 matches at 7 bases. CDR1 is SNHLY, CDR2 FYNNEI, per germline. The CDR3 is 13 residues long. Unmatched junction bases numbered 3, after V lost 4 bases and J lost 6 bases. The CDR3 bases are TGTGCCAGCAGTGGGGACAGCCCAAACACCATATATTTT. Translated, it gives CASSGDSPNTIYF.

The rearrangement uses TRBV6-5 and TRBJ1-1, with 7 bases lining up with TRBD1. CDR1 is MNHEY and CDR2 is SVGAGI in the germline V gene. The CDR3 contains 14 residues. V shed 0 bases and J 6 bases; nucleotides not matched to a gene: 4. CDR3 bases: TGTGCCAGCAGTTACTCGGGACAGAGCCCTGAAGCTTTCTTT. Protein sequence: CASSYSGQSPEAFF.

V is TRBV6-9 and J is TRBJ2-1; 8 bases match TRBD2. The CDR3 runs 17 residues. The trim removed 0 bases at V and 8 bases at J, leaving 12 bases unmatched. Looked up from germline, CDR1 is MNHGY and CDR2 is SVAAGI. DNA for the CDR3: TGTGCCAGCAGTTATTCCCGACTACTAGCGGTTGGCGATGAGCAGTTCTTC. It codes for CASSYSRLLAVGDEQFF.

The V gene is TRBV5-6, the J gene TRBJ1-1; 7 nucleotides line up with TRBD1. Germline V gives CDR1 SGHDT, CDR2 YYEEEE. CDR3 length: 14 residues. Trimming took 1 base from V and 2 from J; bases not matched to a gene: 2. The CDR3 DNA sequence: TGTGCCAGCAGCTTGAGGGACAGAAACACTGAAGCTTTCTTT. Translated, it gives CASSLRDRNTEAFF.

V and J are TRBV6-5 and TRBJ2-1; possible D gene TRBD2, 6 bases. Germline CDR1 and CDR2: MNHEY and SVGAGI. Between the trimmed V and J ends, which lost 7 bases and 3 bases, there was a span of 10 bases. The CDR3 is 13 residues long. The chain's CDR3 is CASTLGGYNEQFF. DNA of the CDR3: TGTGCCAGCACCCTCGGGGGCTACAATGAGCAGTTCTTC.

V usage is TRBV12-3 or TRBV12-4 and J usage is TRBJ1-2; 9 bases agree with TRBD1. CDR3 size: 13 residues. The V and J ends lost 4 bases and 8 bases, in that order; junction bases with no gene match: 5. The CDR3 is CASSWDRVRGYTF. The CDR3 DNA follows: TGTGCCAGCAGTTGGGACAGGGTCCGGGGCTACACCTTC.

The chain recombines TRBV12-3 or TRBV12-4 with TRBJ2-2, with D possibly being TRBD2 (6 bases). The CDR3 runs to 13 residues. V lost 3 bases and J 6 bases, leaving 8 bases between the germline ends. The chain's CDR3 is CASSLGGAGELFF. The DNA of the CDR3 is TGTGCCAGCAGTTTGGGGGGAGCCGGGGAGCTGTTTTTT.

The chain couples TRBV3-1 (or the pseudogene TRBV3-2) to TRBJ2-5, with 9 positions matching TRBD2. In germline, CDR1 is LGHDT, CDR2 YNNKEL (reference sequence). J gave up 4 bases and V 0 bases, and 9 bases lay outside the gene matches. The CDR3 totals 17 residues. The CDR3 sequence is CASSQDLAAGGGETQYF. The CDR3 bases are TGTGCCAGCAGCCAAGATCTGGCAGCGGGAGGTGGAGAGACCCAGTACTTC.